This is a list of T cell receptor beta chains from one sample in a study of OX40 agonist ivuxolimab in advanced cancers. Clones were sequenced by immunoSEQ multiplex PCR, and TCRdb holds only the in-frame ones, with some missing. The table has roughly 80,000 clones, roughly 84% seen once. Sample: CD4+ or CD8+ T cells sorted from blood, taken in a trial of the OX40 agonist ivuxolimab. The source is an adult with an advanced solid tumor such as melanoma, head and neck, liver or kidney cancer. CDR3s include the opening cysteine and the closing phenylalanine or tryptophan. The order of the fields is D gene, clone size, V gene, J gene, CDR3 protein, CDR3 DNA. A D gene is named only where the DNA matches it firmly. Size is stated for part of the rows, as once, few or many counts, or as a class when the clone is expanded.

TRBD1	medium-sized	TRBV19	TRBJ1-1	CASSIRTGFNTEAFF	TGTGCCAGTAGTATTAGGACAGGGTTCAACACTGAAGCTTTCTTT
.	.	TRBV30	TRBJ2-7	CAWRQGGYEQYF	TGTGCCTGGAGACAGGGAGGCTACGAGCAGTACTTC
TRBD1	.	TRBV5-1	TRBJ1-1	CASSRQTGEKNTEAFF	TGCGCCAGCAGCCGGCAGACAGGGGAAAAGAACACTGAAGCTTTCTTT
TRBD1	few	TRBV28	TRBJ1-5	CASSQGQGSQPQHF	TGTGCCAGCAGCCAGGGACAGGGTAGCCAGCCCCAGCATTTT
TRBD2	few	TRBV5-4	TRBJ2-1	CASSLGLAGDSYEQFF	TGTGCCAGCAGCTTGGGTCTAGCGGGAGATTCGTATGAGCAGTTCTTC
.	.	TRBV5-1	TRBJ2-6	CASSLEWSGANVLTF	TGCGCCAGCAGCTTGGAGTGGTCTGGGGCCAACGTCCTGACTTTC
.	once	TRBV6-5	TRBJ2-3	CASSYSFVDTQYF	TGTGCCAGCAGTTACTCTTTTGTCGATACGCAGTATTTT
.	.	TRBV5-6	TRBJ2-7	CASSPLIRTANSYEQYF	TGTGCCAGCAGCCCCCTGATTAGGACAGCTAACTCCTACGAGCAGTACTTC
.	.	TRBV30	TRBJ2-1	CAWSVQGPLQFF	TGTGCCTGGAGTGTACAGGGCCCGCTGCAGTTCTTC
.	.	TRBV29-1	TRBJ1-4	CSAQRGTLGANEKLFF	TGCAGCGCCCAAAGGGGTACCCTCGGAGCTAATGAAAAACTGTTTTTT
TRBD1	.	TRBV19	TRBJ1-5	CASSIDSNRGHNQPQHF	TGTGCCAGTAGTATAGACTCCAACAGGGGACATAATCAGCCCCAGCATTTT
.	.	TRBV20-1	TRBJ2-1	CSGVGNEQFF	TGCAGTGGAGTGGGCAATGAGCAGTTCTTC
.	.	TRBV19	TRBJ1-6	CASKLGGRAGNSPLHF	TGTGCCAGCAAGCTCGGGGGACGGGCCGGAAATTCACCCCTCCACTTT
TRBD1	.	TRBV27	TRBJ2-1	CASRRTGTGLSSYNEQFF	TGTGCCAGCAGGCGCACCGGGACAGGGCTGAGCTCCTACAATGAGCAGTTCTTC
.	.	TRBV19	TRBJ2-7	CASSREGGYEQYF	TGTGCCAGTAGTAGGGAGGGGGGATACGAGCAGTACTTC
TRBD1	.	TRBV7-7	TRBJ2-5	CASSLVTGWVSGETQYF	TGTGCCAGCAGCTTAGTGACAGGGTGGGTTTCAGGAGAGACCCAGTACTTC
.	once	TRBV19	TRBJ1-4	CASSNGRSEKLFF	TGTGCCAGTAGTAATGGACGAAGTGAAAAACTGTTTTTT
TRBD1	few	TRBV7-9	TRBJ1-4	CASNSAGQGYEKLFF	TGTGCCAGCAACTCGGCGGGACAGGGGTATGAAAAACTGTTTTTT
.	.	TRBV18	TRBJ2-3	CASSPPVAQRPLGNTQYF	TGTGCCAGCTCACCACCGGTTGCTCAACGGCCCCTCGGAAATACGCAGTATTTT
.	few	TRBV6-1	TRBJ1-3	CASQSSVSSGNTIYF	TGTGCCAGCCAAAGCTCGGTCAGCTCTGGAAACACCATATATTTT
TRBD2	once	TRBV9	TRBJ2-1	CASSVDAGTSSSSYNEQFF	TGTGCCAGCAGCGTAGATGCAGGGACTAGCTCCAGTTCCTACAATGAGCAGTTCTTC
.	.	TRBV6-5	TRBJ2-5	CASRRVGEPQETQYF	TGTGCCAGCAGAAGGGTGGGGGAACCCCAAGAGACCCAGTACTTC
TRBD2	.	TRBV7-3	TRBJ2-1	CASSLSGRANEQFF	TGTGCCAGCAGCCTTAGCGGGAGGGCCAATGAGCAGTTCTTC
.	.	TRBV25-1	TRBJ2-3	CASSWGQTLGDTQYF	TGTGCCAGCAGTTGGGGTCAAACCTTAGGGGATACGCAGTATTTT
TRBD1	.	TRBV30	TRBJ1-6	CAWNVRQGSSPLHF	TGTGCCTGGAATGTCCGACAGGGGAGTTCACCCCTCCACTTT
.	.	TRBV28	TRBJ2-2	CASQVSNTGELFF	TGTGCCAGCCAAGTCTCGAACACCGGGGAGCTGTTTTTT
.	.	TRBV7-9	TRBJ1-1	CASSRTQGMNTEAFF	TGTGCCAGCAGCCGCACTCAGGGGATGAACACTGAAGCTTTCTTT
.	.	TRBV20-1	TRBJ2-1	CSARGHNEQFF	TGCAGTGCTAGAGGTCACAATGAGCAGTTCTTC
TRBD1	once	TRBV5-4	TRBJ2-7	CASSRDRNLYEQYF	TGTGCCAGCAGCCGGGACAGAAACCTTTACGAGCAGTACTTC
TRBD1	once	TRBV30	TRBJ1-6	CAWSHTGDNSPLHF	TGTGCCTGGAGCCATACAGGGGATAATTCACCCCTCCACTTT
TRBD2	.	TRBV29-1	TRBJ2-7	CSVEDRGGLGEQYF	TGCAGCGTTGAAGATCGGGGGGGGCTCGGGGAGCAGTACTTC
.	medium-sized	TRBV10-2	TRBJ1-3	CASSAGVSGNTIYF	TGCGCCAGCAGTGCTGGGGTCTCTGGAAACACCATATATTTT
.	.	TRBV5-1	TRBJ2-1	CASSAEGGYNDEQFF	TGCGCCAGCAGCGCGGAGGGGGGATACAATGATGAGCAGTTCTTC
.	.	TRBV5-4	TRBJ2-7	CASSPTADSYEQYF	TGTGCCAGCAGCCCCACGGCGGACTCCTACGAGCAGTACTTC
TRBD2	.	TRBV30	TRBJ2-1	CAWSVGGRAHEQFF	TGTGCCTGGAGTGTAGGCGGGAGGGCCCATGAGCAGTTCTTC
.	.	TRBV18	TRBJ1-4	CASSRTGSANEKLFF	TGTGCCAGCTCACGAACAGGGTCGGCTAATGAAAAACTGTTTTTT
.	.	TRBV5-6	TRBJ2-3	CASSFGNTQYF	TGTGCCAGCAGCTTTGGAAATACGCAGTATTTT
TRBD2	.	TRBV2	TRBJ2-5	CASTRRAGESTETQYF	TGTGCCAGCACCAGACGGGCGGGGGAGAGCACGGAGACCCAGTACTTC
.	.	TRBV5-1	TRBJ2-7	CASSLGEVFEQYF	TGCGCCAGCAGCTTAGGGGAAGTGTTCGAGCAGTACTTC
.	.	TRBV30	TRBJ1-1	CATPRQGLGQNTEAFF	TGTGCGACTCCAAGGCAGGGGTTAGGACAGAACACTGAAGCTTTCTTT
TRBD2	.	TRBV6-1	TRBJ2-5	CASSEQRGGQETQYF	TGTGCCAGCAGTGAGCAGCGGGGGGGCCAAGAGACCCAGTACTTC